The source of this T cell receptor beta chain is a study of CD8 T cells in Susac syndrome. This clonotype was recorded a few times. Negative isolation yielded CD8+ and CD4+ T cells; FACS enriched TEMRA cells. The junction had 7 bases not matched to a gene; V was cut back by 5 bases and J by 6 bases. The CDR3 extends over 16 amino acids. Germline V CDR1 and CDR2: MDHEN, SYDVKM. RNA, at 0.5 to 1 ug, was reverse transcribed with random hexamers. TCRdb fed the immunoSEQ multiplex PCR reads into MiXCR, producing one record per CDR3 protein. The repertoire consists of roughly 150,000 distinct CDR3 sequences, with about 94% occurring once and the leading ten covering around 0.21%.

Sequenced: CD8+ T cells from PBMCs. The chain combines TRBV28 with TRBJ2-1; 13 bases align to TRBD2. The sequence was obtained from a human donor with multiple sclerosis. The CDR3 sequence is CASSPPLAGGPNEQFF. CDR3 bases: TGTGCCAGCAGTCCCCCACTAGCGGGGGGGCCCAATGAGCAGTTCTTC.